The 20 T cell receptor beta chains below come from one sample, sequenced in a study of beta chain features in type 1 diabetes. Expressed TCRB transcripts got sequenced, as all isolated RNA was reverse transcribed. The method was immunoSEQ multiplex PCR; TCRdb's version includes in-frame clones alone and lacks a portion of them. This table has more than 150,000 clones, about 13% appearing once. The sample taken for sequencing was central memory CD4+ T cells from blood. These receptors all come from a young woman in good health.

Here the CDR3 DNA reads TGTGCCAGCAGCTTAGTGGGACTAGCGAAAGGGGCCGGGGAGCTGTTTTTT. It codes for CASSLVGLAKGAGELFF. V is TRBV7-8 and J is TRBJ2-2; 10 bases line up with TRBD2. This CDR3 spans 17 amino acids. Germline V gene lookup returns CDR1 SGHVS and CDR2 FQNEAQ. V was pared by 1 base and J by 6 bases, with 8 bases of the junction left unmatched.

The genes are TRBV6-4 and TRBJ2-1; TRBD2 aligns across 11 bases. The CDR3 is 16 residues long. V shed 2 bases and J 9 bases; nucleotides not matched to a gene: 9. Looked up from germline, CDR1 is MRHNA and CDR2 is SNTAGT. The CDR3 nucleotides are TGTGCCAGCAGTGACGCATCAACTAGCGGGAGCACTGAGCAGTTCTTC. Translating gives CASSDASTSGSTEQFF.

The V gene is TRBV6-6, the J gene TRBJ2-7, with D possibly matching TRBD2 (5 bases). The V gene lost 4 bases and the J gene lost 1 base, with 11 bases spanning the gap. The V gene's germline CDR1 is MNHNY and CDR2 SVGAGI (reference sequence). The CDR3 spans 14 residues. The CDR3 reads CASSLQRESYEQYF. CDR3 DNA sequence: TGTGCCAGCAGTTTGCAGAGGGAATCCTACGAGCAGTACTTC.

The rearrangement joins TRBV7-8 to TRBJ1-1; TRBD1 agrees at 7 bases. The CDR3 extends over 12 amino acids. Germline-derived CDR1 and CDR2 are SGHVS and FQNEAQ. V gave up 2 bases and J gave up 11 bases; unmatched junction bases: 5. CDR3 DNA sequence: TGTGCCAGCAGCTTATTCCCGGACAGGGCTTTCTTT. Translated, it gives CASSLFPDRAFF.

This chain connects TRBV7-2 to TRBJ2-1, with 7 bases matching TRBD2. V gave up 1 base and J gave up 8 bases; unmatched junction bases: 11. Germline V gives CDR1 SGHTA, CDR2 FQGNSA. This CDR3 has 16 residues. The CDR3 DNA follows: TGTGCCAGCAGCTTAGTTGGCGGGAGAGTTTACGATGAGCAGTTCTTC. Amino acids: CASSLVGGRVYDEQFF.

V and J are TRBV2 and TRBJ2-2; a possible D gene is TRBD2 (6 bases). The CDR3 extends over 14 amino acids. V was trimmed by 8 bases and J by 2 bases, leaving 12 bases between them. The germline V gene encodes CDR1 SNHLY and CDR2 FYNNEI. This CDR3 reads CASGGTGNTGELFF. CDR3 sequence (DNA): TGTGCCAGCGGCGGGACTGGAAACACCGGGGAGCTGTTTTTT.

This chain joins TRBV2 and TRBJ1-1; no firm D call. The CDR3 loop spans 12 amino acids. Germline CDR1 is SNHLY and CDR2 is FYNNEI. Trimming shortened V by 3 bases and J by 4 bases, and 6 bases separated the two germline ends. The CDR3 protein is CASSEPSTEAFF. The CDR3 bases are TGTGCCAGCAGTGAGCCCAGCACTGAAGCTTTCTTT.

The rearrangement links TRBV30 to TRBJ1-4, with D unclear. The CDR3 is 13 residues long. Germline CDR1 reads GTSNPN; CDR2 reads SVGIG (reference sequence). Trimming stripped 2 bases from V and 4 bases from J, with 8 bases between. CDR3 residues: CAWSRDVNEKLFF. CDR3 coding DNA: TGTGCCTGGAGTCGAGATGTTAATGAAAAACTGTTTTTT.

The rearrangement joins TRBV11-1 to TRBJ2-1, with D perhaps TRBD2 (6 bases). V lost 6 bases to trimming and J lost 10 bases, with 19 bases between them. This CDR3 spans 14 amino acids. In germline, CDR1 is SGHAT, CDR2 FQDESV (reference sequence). The CDR3 DNA reads TGTGCCAGCAGGGAGGGGCGGGGCTGGGGAGAGCAGTTCTTC. Protein: CASREGRGWGEQFF.

This rearrangement joins TRBV19 to TRBJ2-6; TRBD1 matches 8 bases. The CDR3 extends over 15 amino acids. V shed 7 bases and J 2 bases; nucleotides not matched to a gene: 4. In germline, CDR1 is LNHDA, CDR2 SQIVND (reference sequence). The CDR3 DNA follows: TGTGCCAGTAATCAGGGGGCAACTGGGGCCAACGTCCTGACTTTC. Its translation: CASNQGATGANVLTF.

This clone was counted only a few times. The chain employs TRBV30 and TRBJ2-5; D perhaps matches TRBD2 (5 bases). The CDR3 runs 15 residues. In germline, CDR1 is GTSNPN, CDR2 SVGIG (reference sequence). Trimming left V 2 bases short and J 2 bases short, with 15 bases between. CDR3 loop: CAWSRSGQLQETQYF. The CDR3, as DNA: TGTGCCTGGAGTAGGAGCGGCCAGCTACAAGAGACCCAGTACTTC.

This chain joins TRBV29-1 and TRBJ2-3; possible D gene TRBD1, 7 bases. This CDR3 region has 14 residues. CDR1 and CDR2 (germline): SQVTM, ANQGSEA. Trimming removed 7 bases from V and 0 bases from J, with 14 bases in between. CDR3 protein: CSGSTGTSTDTQYF. The CDR3 bases are TGCAGCGGGTCGACAGGGACTAGCACAGATACGCAGTATTTT.

This clone was seen only a few times. The chain employs TRBV30 and TRBJ1-2, with TRBD1 matching over 8 bases. The CDR3 has 12 residues. With 2 bases clipped from V and 7 bases from J, the junction kept 3 bases outside the gene matches. Germline assignment: CDR1 GTSNPN and CDR2 SVGIG (reference sequence). Written as DNA, the CDR3 is TGTGCCTGGAGTCGACAGGGGTCTGGCTACACCTTC. Its protein is CAWSRQGSGYTF.

The table lists this clone with a few counts. This chain uses TRBV25-1 with TRBJ2-5; 7 bases are shared with TRBD1. The germline V gene encodes CDR1 MGHDK and CDR2 SYGVNS. The CDR3 runs to 15 residues. The V and J ends lost 1 base and 3 bases, in that order; junction bases with no gene match: 5. The CDR3 bases are TGTGCCAGCAGTGAATCTGGACAGGCAAAAGAGACCCAGTACTTC. It encodes CASSESGQAKETQYF.

This clone was detected only once. The chain couples TRBV2 to TRBJ2-3; the match to TRBD1 covers 7 bases. The CDR3 length is 14 residues. CDR1 is SNHLY, CDR2 FYNNEI, per germline. Trimming took 6 bases from V and 2 from J; bases not matched to a gene: 5. The CDR3: CASRGDSHTDTQYF. As DNA, the CDR3 is TGTGCCAGCAGAGGGGACAGCCACACAGATACGCAGTATTTT.

This clone has only a few counts. The chain couples TRBV4-2 to TRBJ1-1; tentative D call: TRBD1 (6 bases). Trimming shortened V by 4 bases and J by 5 bases, and 14 bases separated the two germline ends. The germline gives CDR1 LGHNA, CDR2 YNFKEQ. The CDR3 consists of 14 residues. The chain's CDR3 is CASSRTGGATEAFF. The CDR3 DNA reads as TGTGCCAGCAGCCGTACGGGGGGCGCAACTGAAGCTTTCTTT.

This clone has a handful of counts. The chain uses TRBV29-1 and TRBJ1-2; D unresolved. This CDR3 is 15 amino acids long. Germline V gives CDR1 SQVTM, CDR2 ANQGSEA. V was clipped by 0 bases and J by 2 bases, with 13 bases between them. CDR3 coding DNA: TGCAGCGTTGAAGATACGAGGCCGGGGAACTATGGCTACACCTTC. Amino acid sequence: CSVEDTRPGNYGYTF.

This clone has only a few counts. The J gene is TRBJ2-3, the V gene TRBV11-2; a possible D gene is TRBD2 (6 bases). Germline CDR1 and CDR2: SGHAT and FQNNGV. The V end lost 6 bases, the J end lost 6 bases, and 13 bases lay between the germline ends. The CDR3 spans 13 residues. The CDR3 sequence: CASREAGRDTQYF. The CDR3 nucleotides read TGTGCCAGCAGGGAGGCAGGGAGGGATACGCAGTATTTT.

This clone turned up a few times. The chain couples TRBV11-2 to TRBJ2-3, with 10 positions matching TRBD2. J lost 1 base, V lost 5 bases, and 6 bases had no gene match. Germline V gives CDR1 SGHAT, CDR2 FQNNGV. The CDR3 sequence is 16 residues long. Written as DNA, the CDR3 is TGTGCCAGCAGCCTAACTGGACTAGCGGGCACAGATACGCAGTATTTT. Its translation is CASSLTGLAGTDTQYF.

Remarks on this clone: One junction end does not reproduce the germline sequence, and a read error may be involved. V gene TRBV7-7 combines with J gene TRBJ2-1; TRBD2 matches at 10 bases. Germline values: CDR1 SSHAT, CDR2 FNYEAQ (reference sequence). This CDR3 has 16 residues. The CDR3, as DNA: TGTGCTAGCAGCGACGGCCCTAGCGGGAGTCGTAGTGAGCAGTTCTTC. It is translated as CASSDGPSGSRSEQFF.